Presented here are 10 T cell receptor beta chains from one specimen sequenced in a study of shared clonotypes between healthy human individuals. Assay used: immunoSEQ multiplex PCR; TCRdb lists only in-frame clones, some missing. The repertoire holds approximately 1,500,000 clones, with around 97% as singletons. The sequenced sample was naive CD4+ T cells sorted from blood. Regarding subset: CD45RA+ positively selected. Source of these receptors: a man younger than 40 in good health.

The rearrangement links TRBV28 to TRBJ1-3, with D possibly TRBD1 on 5 matching bases. V lost 8 bases and J 2 bases, leaving 13 bases between the germline ends. From germline, CDR1 is MDHEN and CDR2 SYDVKM. There are 14 residues in the CDR3. The CDR3 region has the DNA TGTGCCAGCTGGGGGGTGTCTGCTGGAAACACCATATATTTT. Translated, it gives CASWGVSAGNTIYF.

This chain joins TRBV7-8 and TRBJ1-1; TRBD1 matches 7 bases. V trimming: 4 bases; J trimming: 0 bases; junction bases outside the gene matches: 2. This CDR3 has 14 residues. Germline V CDR1 and CDR2: SGHVS, FQNEAQ. CDR3 residues: CASSYRGMNTEAFF. CDR3 DNA sequence: TGTGCCAGCAGCTACAGGGGCATGAACACTGAAGCTTTCTTT.

The CDR3: CASIPPGQGYNQPQHF. In DNA form, the CDR3 reads TGTGCCAGTATACCTCCGGGACAGGGATACAATCAGCCCCAGCATTTT. This sequence joins TRBV19 and TRBJ1-5; TRBD1 aligns across 9 bases. Unmatched junction bases numbered 10, after V lost 7 bases and J lost 3 bases. Germline-derived CDR1 and CDR2 are LNHDA and SQIVND (reference sequence). CDR3 length: 16 residues.

The genes are TRBV7-8 and TRBJ2-3; D is perhaps TRBD1 or TRBD2 (7 bases each). Per the germline V gene, CDR1 is SGHVS and CDR2 is FQNEAQ. V lost 2 bases and J lost 1, with 16 bases in between. The CDR3 is made up of 17 amino acids. CDR3 DNA sequence: TGTGCCAGCAGCTTACCCCAGGGGGGGCTTCGCACAGATACGCAGTATTTT. This encodes CASSLPQGGLRTDTQYF.

The J gene is TRBJ2-1, the V gene TRBV7-6; D may be TRBD1 (5 bases). The CDR3 totals 15 residues. Trimming shortened V by 5 bases and J by 3 bases, and 14 bases separated the two germline ends. CDR1 is SGHVS and CDR2 is FNYEAQ in the germline V gene. The CDR3 is CASSLLQGYYNEQFF. Written as DNA, the CDR3 is TGTGCCAGCAGCCTGCTCCAGGGTTACTACAATGAGCAGTTCTTC.

The V and J genes are TRBV28 and TRBJ1-5, with TRBD1 as a possible D gene (5 bases). V lost 2 bases and J 4 bases, leaving 18 bases between the germline ends. CDR1 MDHEN and CDR2 SYDVKM come from the germline V gene. This CDR3 has 17 amino acids. CDR3 loop: CASSLAWRGFGNQPQHF. CDR3 coding DNA: TGTGCCAGCAGTTTAGCATGGAGGGGTTTTGGGAATCAGCCCCAGCATTTT.

The chain has TRBV15 and TRBJ2-7, with 8 positions matching TRBD1. The trim removed 3 bases at V and 6 bases at J, leaving 10 bases unmatched. The CDR3 sequence is 15 residues long. Germline loops: CDR1 LNHNV, CDR2 YYDKDF (reference sequence). The CDR3: CATSRGRDRSFEQYF. CDR3 coding DNA: TGTGCCACCAGCAGGGGCCGGGACAGGAGCTTCGAGCAGTACTTC.

This sequence joins TRBV5-4 and TRBJ2-7; TRBD1 matches 7 bases. The germline V gene has CDR1 SGHNT and CDR2 YYREEE (reference sequence). The trim removed 5 bases at V and 1 base at J, leaving 9 bases unmatched. This CDR3 contains 15 residues. As DNA, the CDR3 is TGTGCCAGCAGGGAAGGGACAGCTCCATCCTACGAGCAGTACTTC. This codes for CASREGTAPSYEQYF.

This sequence joins TRBV11-2 and TRBJ2-7; D gene ambiguous. Germline V gene data show CDR1 as SGHAT and CDR2 as FQNNGV. Trimming took off 1 base at V and 4 bases at J, with 14 bases between the two ends. The CDR3 totals 15 residues. CDR3 nucleotide sequence: TGTGCCAGCAGCTTAGTTGCCGGAGAGCTTTACGAGCAGTACTTC. The encoded protein is CASSLVAGELYEQYF.

This clone was picked up one time. The V call is TRBV19, the J call TRBJ1-5; D unclear. Germline V gene data show CDR1 as LNHDA and CDR2 as SQIVND (reference sequence). The V gene lost 9 bases and the J gene lost 7 bases, with 25 bases spanning the gap. The CDR3 totals 16 residues. The CDR3 nucleotides are TGTGCCAGCTCCCAGCCCCTTTCCGGCCCCGGCCAGCCCCAGCATTTT. Translating it yields CASSQPLSGPGQPQHF.